Below, one T cell receptor beta chain is given with its context. Its antigen is unidentified. A Clinical Activity Score of at least 3, a NOSPECS grade of at least 4 and a duration under 3 months were recorded in the ophthalmopathy patients. This sample stems from a study of T cells in Graves' hyperthyroidism and ophthalmopathy. Notes on the study in general: Most clonotypes expanded in thyroid above 0.001 were likewise present in blood. Through a model of 13 V-J features, ophthalmopathy was separated from stable hyperthyroidism.

RNA transcripts yielded amplified TCR beta CDR3 regions. HTBI primers were the set used in a first-round RT-PCR of the TCR CDR3. TCRdb recomputed calls from the multiplex PCR reads with MiXCR, one row per CDR3 protein. The sample lists about 600,000 distinct CDR3 sequences, 14% seen once, with over 6% in the top ten. Sequencing was done on a sample of blood. The receptor comes from a woman between 18 and 29 years old with Graves' ophthalmopathy.

The CDR3 reads CASSLRTVNYGYTF. For the CDR3, the DNA is TGTGCCAGCAGTTTAAGGACAGTTAACTATGGCTACACCTTC. The rearrangement uses TRBV28 and TRBJ1-2, with D possibly TRBD1 on 6 matching bases. The V end was cut by 2 bases, the J end by 1 base, with 8 bases between. CDR1 and CDR2 (germline): MDHEN, SYDVKM. The CDR3 is 14 residues long.